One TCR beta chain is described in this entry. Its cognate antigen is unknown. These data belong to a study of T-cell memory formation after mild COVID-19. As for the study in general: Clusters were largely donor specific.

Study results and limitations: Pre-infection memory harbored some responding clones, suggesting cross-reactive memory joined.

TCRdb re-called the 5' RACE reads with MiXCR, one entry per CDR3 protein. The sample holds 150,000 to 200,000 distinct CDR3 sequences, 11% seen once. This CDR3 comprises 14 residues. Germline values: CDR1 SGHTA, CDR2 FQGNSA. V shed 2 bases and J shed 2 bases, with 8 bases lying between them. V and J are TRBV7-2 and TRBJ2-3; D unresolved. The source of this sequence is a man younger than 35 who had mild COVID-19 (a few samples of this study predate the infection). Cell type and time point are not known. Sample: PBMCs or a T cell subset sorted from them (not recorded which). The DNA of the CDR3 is TGTGCCAGCAGCTTAAGGGCCACCACAGATACGCAGTATTTT. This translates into CASSLRATTDTQYF.